This T cell receptor beta chain stems from a study of cytomegalovirus exposure and HLA in healthy donors (dated by TCRdb to about 2017). With regard to the full study: An earlier analysis of several hundred of the donors reported more than 250 Gb of sequence data and 100 million to 130 million unique TCR beta sequences from about 200 million T cells. All discovery cohort repertoires had been generated on a single sequencing platform. Class I and class II HLA loci were covered by the typing at four-digit resolution. To study patterns of TCR occurrence, a later analysis re-analyzed previously published TCR beta repertoires from under 750 donors and added high-resolution HLA genotyping. Along with the approximately 700-subject first cohort, a separate validation cohort of over a hundred different subjects was used. In a later genetic analysis, genome-wide SNP genotypes for about 60% of the 666 donors were used, and that subset was treated as a discovery cohort. Alongside the repertoire data, information on donor age, sex, ethnicity and CMV serostatus was compiled. Roughly 5 DR-DQ haplotypes were handled as single units for association and clustering, since linkage in the cohort was strong. On average, roughly 250,000 unique TCR beta nucleotide sequences were sequenced per donor among a few hundred genotyped donors of the cohort, with approximately 18% of those sequences being non-productive. Rather than drawing on any new phenotypic data, the later analysis identified candidate immune exposures from TCR beta sequences and the way those sequences occurred across donors. About 280 gigabases of sequencing data and approximately 80 million unique TCR sequences were included in an early release covering around 650 HLA-typed donors. The study used immunosequencing to profile the T cell repertoires of 666 subjects and linked those repertoires to cytomegalovirus serostatus. The number of typed donors differed by locus: about 620-640 for A, B, C, DRB1 and DQB1; about 520 for DQA1; fewer than 610 for DPA1; and about 470 for DPB1. Of the 398 genotyped donors, about 80% fell in the genetic ancestry cluster associated with self-reported Caucasian donors. An earlier analysis of several hundred of the donors applied high-throughput TCR beta sequencing to assess whether each TCR beta V gene segment acted as functional or pseudogenic. The study combined high-throughput TCR immunosequencing, statistical association of individual TCRs with disease status, and machine learning to predict cytomegalovirus infection status. The aim of the study was to test whether cataloging public T cell receptors could identify signatures of past pathogen exposure. Study-wide findings and limitations: Presence/absence analyses assumed roughly uniform sequencing depth across donors, an assumption that may not hold. A later genetic analysis associated a missense DCLRE1C variant with V-gene and J-gene trimming of TCR beta chains, and an independent cohort replicated the association. A later analysis associated 17,000 or so TCR beta sequences with specific HLA alleles at a false discovery rate of 0.05. A group of highly shared sequence variants was considered likely to be a technical artifact of the sequencing pipeline. Because HLA typing was unavailable for some donors at each locus, only the typed subset was used in association tests. Across donors, most TCR sequences were observed very rarely, whereas some public TCRs were present in many individuals. According to a later analysis, parvovirus B19, influenza, CMV and Epstein-Barr virus appeared linked to several top co-occurrence clusters. Correlated functional status among segregating V segments might reflect linkage disequilibrium, but an unknown experimental factor could not be ruled out. Broadly in line with IMGT annotations, most TCR beta V segments showed up in productive rearrangements about 90% or about 30% of the time in an earlier analysis of several hundred of the donors. In this cohort, only TCR beta chains were sequenced, and detectable features were limited by the absence of alpha or paired-chain data. Strong co-occurrence of HLA alleles, especially DR and DQ, made assigning TCR associations to individual alleles difficult. Roughly 15 rarely observed V segments, including chromosome 9 orphons, were excluded from the earlier analysis of almost 600 of the donors because counts were too low. According to the authors, the approach could potentially be generalized to other disease states and immunological phenotypes. In the study, 150 to 200 TCR beta chains were listed as associated with cytomegalovirus. In a later genetic analysis, fewer N-insertions in productive TCRs were reported among donors in an Asian-associated ancestry cluster than the approximately 630-donor mean. The 87-base-pair reads could not distinguish some IMGT-functional V segments, including TRBV6-2 and TRBV6-3, so those segments were excluded. In a later analysis, HLA-associated TCR beta chains were found to be more clonally expanded and to have lower generation probabilities than equally common non-associated chains. In vitro tests confirmed that three of the cytomegalovirus-associated TCR beta chains recognize cytomegalovirus antigens. In a later analysis, most CMV-associated TCR beta chains were found to appear HLA-restricted, with HLA associations seemingly driven largely by CMV exposure. A further reported finding was that TCR beta sequences accurately predicted the HLA-A and HLA-B alleles for most subjects in the first cohort. The classifier was reported to diagnose cytomegalovirus status with high specificity and sensitivity in both the original and validation cohorts. In a later analysis, the rate of TCR association differed among HLA loci, with DRB1 alleles having the most associated TCRs and HLA-C alleles having the fewest. The only immune exposure information available for the cohort was CMV serostatus.

The cohort comprised more than 550 healthy bone marrow donors. At the time of sampling, all cohort members were nominally healthy, though unrecorded immune exposures were likely present. The donor tested CMV seropositive, placing the donor among the 289 seropositive members of the cohort. Each donor provided a peripheral blood sample, and peripheral blood mononuclear cells were used for TCR beta sequencing. Genomic DNA was extracted from the blood cell samples with the Qiagen DNeasy Blood Extraction Kit. The CDR3 starts with the cysteine, ends with the phenylalanine, and has 14 residues. CDR3 DNA is the only sequence kept; it has 42 bases, read in frame from the first base. The V end loses 2 bases and the J end loses 1 base, and a stretch of 8 bases separates them. From the germline V gene (reference sequence), CDR1 is LNHDA and CDR2 is SQIVND. Library preparation was by the immunoSEQ multiplex PCR assay. For the multiplex PCR, a mixture combining 60 forward primers for TCR Vbeta segments and 13 reverse primers for TCR Jbeta segments was used. Amplification of the CDR3 region of rearranged TCR beta genes was performed with a multiplex PCR assay on genomic DNA. The Illumina HiSeq System was used to sequence the amplified TCR beta libraries as 87-base-pair reads. The study's own analysis went as follows. A later analysis tallied around 80 million unique TCR beta chains across the roughly 610 repertoires, and about 12 million of those chains were shared by two or more donors. Raw reads were error-corrected and collapsed into unique sequences by a nearest-neighbor algorithm in which closely related sequences were merged to remove PCR and sequencing errors. CDR3 sequences were aligned to IMGT reference sequences to assign V, D and J gene segments. Each retained sequence needed at least a six-nucleotide match to both a V gene segment and a J gene segment. A rearrangement counted as productive if the CDR3 had no stop codons and remained in frame with V and J, and every other rearrangement counted as non-productive. CDR3 was defined according to IMGT convention as the region running from the second conserved V-encoded cysteine to the conserved J-encoded phenylalanine. In an earlier analysis of approximately 500 of the donors, sequences lacking an unambiguous match to a single V gene segment were excluded. In an earlier analysis of about 590 of the donors, a V segment was called functional when productive rearrangements were above 56.7%, and segregating when the standard deviation between donors exceeded 5%. A statistical classification framework was built for diagnosing cytomegalovirus status from the catalog of TCR beta chain sequences. V and J gene assignment, in a later analysis, came from comparing TCR nucleotide sequences with IMGT/GENE-DB human TR gene sequences. The TCRdist pipeline was used in a later analysis to assign CDR3 sequences and most-parsimonious VDJ recombination scenarios. In a later analysis, every TCR beta chain was defined by the combination of its CDR3 amino acid sequence and its V-gene family, and reads without a unique V-gene family were dropped. A later analysis removed 500 to 600 highly shared, low-generation-probability nucleotide sequences to deal with suspected cross-contamination and a sequencing artifact. In a later analysis, a clonal expansion index was calculated for each public chain from normalized within-repertoire ranks of inferred template counts. Generation probabilities in a later analysis came from a VDJ recombination model fitted to out-of-frame rearrangements, and those results were checked against IGoR. Hypergeometric tests were used in a later analysis to score TCR-TCR, TCR-HLA and TCR-CMV co-occurrence, with a repertoire-size bias correction applied to the TCR pairs. A later analysis estimated false discovery rates by permuting HLA or CMV assignments 20 times. In a later analysis, co-occurring TCRs were grouped using DBSCAN, and TCRdist sequence similarity was added for clustering within HLA-allele-positive subsets. Repertoires with fewer than 30,000 or more than 120,000 public chains were left out of co-occurrence clustering, as were a few repertoires with anomalous nucleotide sharing. Imported from immuneACCESS, the table was reduced by TCRdb to in-frame sequences with V and J called. These copies leave out some clones; in studies compared against another copy, an unresolved V gene accounts for under half, and the cause of the remainder is not known. V and J calls and clone size are copied from that table; D and trimming were computed from the DNA. Within this sample are approximately 140,000 clones, with 60% to 70% of them counted one time only. Clones ranked in the top ten supply roughly 6.4% of the sample.

Comment on this clone: What antigen it recognizes has not been identified. Within one base of it there is no much larger clone, and no base qualities were kept.

The rearranged chain carries TRBV19 and TRBJ1-1; possibly the D gene is TRBD1, per 5 matching bases. The sample taken for sequencing was PBMCs. The receptor was derived from a woman aged 55-69 years in good health and CMV-seropositive. The nucleotide sequence is given as TGTGCCAGTAGTATATACGGGGGGAACACTGAAGCTTTCTTT. It is translated as CASSIYGGNTEAFF.